The 11 T cell receptor beta chains given below trace back to one sample, sequenced in a study of Graves' ophthalmopathy and Graves' hyperthyroidism. RNA transcripts were the template, and TCR beta CDR3 regions were amplified from them. Second-round multiplex PCR came after a first-round RT-PCR that employed HTBI primers. Each CDR3 protein gets one entry after TCRdb re-called the multiplex PCR reads with MiXCR. The sample records hundreds of thousands of distinct CDR3 sequences, approximately 39% being singletons. The sample taken for sequencing was peripheral blood. Receptor source: an adult man with Graves' ophthalmopathy.

A note on this clonotype: A much larger clone differs from this one at a single base, so this may be a read error. The CDR3 bases are TGTGCCAGTACTGCCCAGACAGCCCTTAACTATGGCTACACCTTC. Translating it yields CASTAQTALNYGYTF. The chain uses TRBV6-1 and TRBJ1-2; tentative D call: TRBD1 (5 bases). V was trimmed by 9 bases and J by 1 base, leaving 18 bases between them. Germline CDR1 is MNHNS and CDR2 is SASEGT. CDR3 length equals 15 residues.

This clonotype was seen repeatedly, ten times or more. The chain recombines TRBV25-1 with TRBJ2-2; 15 bases line up with TRBD2. This CDR3 region has 22 residues. Germline V gene sequence: CDR1 MGHDK, CDR2 SYGVNS. Trimming at V came to 3 bases and at J to 3 bases, leaving 17 bases not matched to a gene. The CDR3 nucleotides are TGTGCCAGCAGTGAGCGCGGGACTAGCGGGAGGATCACCCTTGGAGACACCGGGGAGCTGTTTTTT. Protein: CASSERGTSGRITLGDTGELFF. Drawing the rest from reference TRBV25-1 and TRBJ2-2, the complete variable domain is EADIYQTPRYLVIGTGKKITLECSQTMGHDKMYWYQQDPGMELHLIHYSYGVNSTEKGDLSSESTVSRIRTEHFPLTLESARPSHTSQYLCASSERGTSGRITLGDTGELFFGEGSRLTVL.

The V gene is TRBV12-3 or TRBV12-4, the J gene TRBJ2-2; D possibly uses TRBD1 or TRBD2 (5 bases each). The CDR3 consists of 17 residues. Trimming shortened V by 5 bases and J by 6 bases, and 22 bases separated the two germline ends. The CDR3 bases are TGTGCCAGCAGTCCATTCGGGGCAGGCGCTGGAGCCGGGGAGCTGTTTTTT. Translated, it gives CASSPFGAGAGAGELFF.

The chain recombines TRBV25-1 with TRBJ2-6; D is ambiguous. Deletions cut 8 bases from V and 4 bases from J, with 18 bases between. Looked up from germline, CDR1 is MGHDK and CDR2 is SYGVNS. The CDR3 has 16 amino acids. The CDR3, as DNA: TGTGCCAGCCAAGTCCCCCGATGGTCAGGGGCCAACGTCCTGACTTTC. It translates to CASQVPRWSGANVLTF.

This clonotype occurred a few times. The genes are TRBV30 and TRBJ2-5; tentative D call: TRBD2 (6 bases). V lost 1 base and J lost 2, with 8 bases in between. CDR3 length: 13 residues. Germline lookup yields CDR1 GTSNPN and CDR2 SVGIG (reference sequence). DNA for the CDR3: TGTGCCTGGAGTGGCGCGGGGCAAGAGACCCAGTACTTC. Translated: CAWSGAGQETQYF.

The chain recombines TRBV2 with TRBJ2-3, with 11 bases identical to TRBD2. Germline V gene lookup returns CDR1 SNHLY and CDR2 FYNNEI. J was trimmed by 3 bases and V by 6 bases; bases with no gene match: 2. CDR3 length equals 14 residues. In nucleotides, the CDR3 is TGTGCCAGCAGACTAGCGGGAGCGACAGATACGCAGTATTTT. As protein: CASRLAGATDTQYF.

Many counts were recorded for this clonotype. This rearrangement joins TRBV19 to TRBJ1-1; 7 bases are a match to TRBD1. V lost 5 bases, J lost 6 bases, and 9 bases stayed unmatched. This CDR3 has 14 residues. Looked up from germline, CDR1 is LNHDA and CDR2 is SQIVND (reference sequence). The CDR3 region is CASSLQGSGAEAFF. The CDR3 DNA sequence: TGTGCCAGTAGTTTACAGGGGTCTGGCGCTGAAGCTTTCTTT.

This clonotype was picked up a small number of times. At one end the junction does not follow the germline gene, possibly because of a read error. The chain recombines TRBV10-3 with TRBJ1-2; a possible D gene is TRBD1 (5 bases). This CDR3 comprises 15 residues. The germline gives CDR1 ENHRY, CDR2 SYGVKD. The CDR3 reads CASSGEDSGSYGYTF. The CDR3 region has the DNA TGTGCCAGCAGTGGGGAGGACTCAGGGAGCTATGGCTACACCTTC.

The chain uses TRBV25-1 and TRBJ1-1, with 8 bases matching TRBD1. Germline V lookup: CDR1 MGHDK, CDR2 SYGVNS. The V segment lost 3 bases and the J segment 12 bases; nucleotides outside the gene matches: 9. The CDR3 has 13 amino acids. Written as DNA, the CDR3 is TGTGCCAGCAGTGATTCTCGGACAGGGAGGACTTTCTTT. It specifies CASSDSRTGRTFF.

J is TRBJ2-7 and V is TRBV20-1; possibly TRBD1 for D (6 bases). This CDR3 comprises 13 residues. V shed 0 bases and J shed 7 bases, with 13 bases lying between them. From germline, CDR1 is DFQATT and CDR2 SNEGSKA (reference sequence). Written as DNA, the CDR3 is TGCAGTGCTAGAGACAGGGGTGGCCAAGAGCAGTACTTC. This encodes CSARDRGGQEQYF.

In its sample, this clonotype was seen many times. A junction end diverges from the germline sequence, so it may reflect a read error. V is TRBV7-8 and J is TRBJ2-5; D is ambiguous. The CDR3 runs to 15 residues. The germline V gene has CDR1 SGHVS and CDR2 FQNEAQ. CDR3 residues: CASSPLPRAQETQYF. In nucleotides, the CDR3 is TGCGCCAGCAGCCCTCTACCCAGAGCACAAGAGACCCAGTACTTC.